These T cell receptor beta chains were read from a single sample in a study of T-cell memory formation after mild COVID-19. From the 5' RACE reads, TCRdb called clonotypes with MiXCR, one entry per CDR3 protein. This table holds about 340,000 distinct CDR3 sequences, about 21% found once. Material for sequencing was PBMCs or a T cell subset sorted from them (not recorded which). These receptors were collected from an adult woman who had mild COVID-19 (a few samples of this study predate the infection). Cell type and time point are not known. Each CDR3 is given with its conserved first and last residue. A D gene is named only where the DNA matches it firmly. Clone size is stated in some rows and not others, as once, few, many or a class when expanded.

abundance,d_gene,j_gene,v_gene,CDR3aa,CDR3nt
few,TRBD1,TRBJ2-5,TRBV5-1,CASSAHRGDSQETQYF,TGCGCCAGCAGCGCCCATAGAGGGGACAGTCAAGAGACCCAGTACTTC
-,TRBD1,TRBJ2-3,TRBV9,CASSVAPGDRGRTDTQYF,TGTGCCAGCAGCGTAGCCCCCGGGGACAGGGGGCGCACAGATACGCAGTATTTT
few,TRBD2,TRBJ2-5,TRBV7-6,CASILSGGRRGTQYF,TGTGCCAGCATCCTGAGCGGGGGGCGGAGGGGGACCCAGTACTTC
few,TRBD2,TRBJ2-1,TRBV7-2,CASSPAGHEQFF,TGTGCCAGCAGCCCAGCGGGGCATGAGCAGTTCTTC
-,TRBD1,TRBJ2-3,TRBV24-1,CATSDPDRTDTQYF,TGTGCCACCAGTGACCCGGACAGGACAGATACGCAGTATTTT
-,-,TRBJ2-3,TRBV18,CASSEGMGTDTQYF,TGTGCCAGCTCAGAGGGGATGGGCACAGATACGCAGTATTTT
many,-,TRBJ2-5,TRBV12-3/TRBV12-4,CASRRGALETQYF,TGTGCCAGCAGACGGGGGGCTCTTGAGACCCAGTACTTC
once,TRBD1,TRBJ1-2,TRBV4-2,CASSQVVGGQGPILDGYTF,TGTGCCAGCAGCCAAGTTGTGGGAGGACAGGGCCCTATCTTGGATGGCTACACCTTC
-,TRBD1,TRBJ2-3,TRBV12-3/TRBV12-4,CASSLSQGVVTDTQYF,TGTGCCAGCAGTTTAAGTCAGGGGGTTGTCACAGATACGCAGTATTTT
few,TRBD2,TRBJ2-1,TRBV15,CATSIGLAGGDNEQFF,TGTGCCACCAGTATTGGACTAGCGGGAGGGGACAATGAGCAGTTCTTC
few,-,TRBJ2-5,TRBV7-8,CASFLAETQYF,TGTGCCAGCTTTCTAGCGGAGACCCAGTACTTC
-,-,TRBJ2-7,TRBV5-1,CASSSPGRPYEQYF,TGCGCCAGCAGCTCACCGGGACGGCCCTACGAGCAGTACTTC
-,-,TRBJ2-7,TRBV27,CASAAPGVFYEQYF,TGTGCCAGCGCAGCGCCAGGGGTTTTCTACGAGCAGTACTTC
few,TRBD2,TRBJ2-3,TRBV6-4,CASSETSGGTDTKYF,TGTGCCAGCAGTGAAACTAGCGGGGGCACAGATACGAAGTATTTT
-,-,TRBJ2-5,TRBV7-9,CASSPHTGPQETQYF,TGTGCCAGCAGCCCCCATACAGGGCCTCAAGAGACCCAGTACTTC
few,-,TRBJ2-3,TRBV5-1,CASRGAGTVDTQYF,TGCGCCAGCAGGGGCGCGGGAACGGTGGATACGCAGTATTTT
-,TRBD1,TRBJ2-7,TRBV29-1,CSAGGQGREYF,TGCAGCGCCGGTGGACAGGGGAGGGAGTACTTC
few,-,TRBJ2-5,TRBV5-6,CASSLRIDSTQETQYF,TGTGCCAGCAGCTTGCGGATCGACAGTACCCAAGAGACCCAGTACTTC
few,TRBD2,TRBJ2-7,TRBV15,CATKPAGESYEQYF,TGTGCCACCAAGCCAGCGGGAGAAAGCTACGAGCAGTACTTC
few,-,TRBJ2-7,TRBV4-3,CASSQRGPSYEQYF,TGCGCCAGCAGCCAACGGGGCCCTTCCTACGAGCAGTACTTC
-,TRBD2,TRBJ2-2,TRBV4-1,CASKAGAILTGELFF,TGCGCCAGCAAAGCGGGGGCCATCCTTACCGGGGAGCTGTTTTTT
-,TRBD1,TRBJ1-1,TRBV27,CASSFAGGVTEAFF,TGTGCCAGCAGTTTTGCAGGGGGGGTCACTGAAGCTTTCTTT
once,-,TRBJ1-1,TRBV9,CASSVGETQAFF,TGTGCCAGCAGCGTAGGGGAAACTCAAGCTTTCTTT
-,TRBD1,TRBJ1-1,TRBV9,CASSHSGTGKRGTEAFF,TGTGCCAGCAGCCACTCCGGGACAGGGAAGCGGGGCACTGAAGCTTTCTTT
few,-,TRBJ1-2,TRBV7-9,CASGAYGYTF,TGTGCCAGCGGGGCCTATGGCTACACCTTC
-,-,TRBJ2-1,TRBV2,CASSEVTKYNEQFF,TGTGCCAGCAGTGAAGTTACCAAGTACAATGAGCAGTTCTTC
few,TRBD2,TRBJ2-1,TRBV10-3,CAISGYGLADLNEQFF,TGTGCCATCAGTGGGTATGGACTAGCGGATCTCAATGAGCAGTTCTTC
few,-,TRBJ1-1,TRBV6-5,CASSPSAGIEAFF,TGTGCCAGCAGCCCCTCCGCAGGGATCGAAGCTTTCTTT
few,-,TRBJ2-3,TRBV5-1,CASSLGVGTDYPSTDTQYF,TGCGCCAGCAGCTTGGGGGTCGGGACGGATTATCCTAGCACAGATACGCAGTATTTT
few,-,TRBJ2-2,TRBV29-1,CSVASQGSETGELFF,TGCAGCGTTGCCAGTCAGGGGAGCGAGACCGGGGAGCTGTTTTTT
-,-,TRBJ2-7,TRBV9,CASSPPRGGYEQYF,TGTGCCAGCAGCCCCCCCCGAGGGGGCTACGAGCAGTACTTC
-,-,TRBJ2-1,TRBV5-1,CASRGSQGPGPQFF,TGCGCCAGCAGAGGGTCCCAGGGCCCGGGTCCGCAGTTCTTC
many,-,TRBJ1-1,TRBV5-5,CASSRTVGAEAFF,TGTGCCAGCAGCCGGACGGTGGGGGCTGAAGCTTTCTTT
-,TRBD1,TRBJ1-2,TRBV5-6,CASSSVTGDESGYTF,TGTGCCAGCAGCTCAGTGACAGGGGATGAGAGTGGCTACACCTTC
few,TRBD2,TRBJ2-3,TRBV7-3,CASSPLAGALSTDTQYF,TGTGCCAGCAGTCCTCTAGCGGGAGCTCTCAGCACAGATACGCAGTATTTT
once,-,TRBJ1-1,TRBV24-1,CATPPGGGIEAFF,TGTGCCACCCCTCCTGGGGGGGGGATCGAAGCTTTCTTT
-,TRBD1,TRBJ2-1,TRBV24-1,CATSDGTGKQFF,TGTGCCACCAGTGATGGGACAGGAAAGCAGTTCTTC
-,-,TRBJ2-3,TRBV24-1,CATKDTDTQYF,TGTGCCACCAAGGACACAGATACGCAGTATTTT
once,-,TRBJ2-1,TRBV4-3,CASSQEAASSSYNEQFF,TGCGCCAGCAGCCAAGAGGCCGCCTCGAGCTCCTACAATGAGCAGTTCTTC
few,-,TRBJ1-2,TRBV7-9,CASSLDVGAPNYGYTF,TGTGCCAGCAGCTTAGATGTAGGGGCACCTAACTATGGCTACACCTTC
-,-,TRBJ2-1,TRBV4-3,CASSQGLGVSNEQFF,TGCGCCAGCAGCCAAGGTTTGGGGGTCTCCAATGAGCAGTTCTTC
-,-,TRBJ2-3,TRBV18,CASSREAGPDTQYF,TGTGCCAGCTCCAGGGAGGCGGGACCAGATACGCAGTATTTT
few,TRBD2,TRBJ2-7,TRBV25-1,CASSGKLAGLPLDYEQYF,TGTGCCAGCAGTGGTAAACTAGCGGGGTTACCATTGGACTACGAGCAGTACTTC
-,TRBD2,TRBJ2-3,TRBV6-1,CASSETSGAPDTQYF,TGTGCCAGCAGTGAAACTAGCGGGGCCCCAGATACGCAGTATTTT
few,-,TRBJ2-3,TRBV12-3/TRBV12-4,CASTLAGKGDTQYF,TGTGCCAGCACCCTGGCGGGAAAGGGAGATACGCAGTATTTT
-,-,TRBJ2-7,TRBV20-1,CSATTGRSYEQYF,TGCAGTGCTACGACAGGGAGGTCCTACGAGCAGTACTTC
-,TRBD2,TRBJ2-1,TRBV7-2,CASSRLAGIRSYNEQFF,TGTGCCAGCAGCCGACTAGCGGGGATACGCTCCTACAATGAGCAGTTCTTC
few,-,TRBJ1-4,TRBV9,CASSLPGEKLFF,TGTGCCAGCAGCTTACCCGGTGAAAAACTGTTTTTT
many,-,TRBJ2-1,TRBV11-2,CASSLDLSGYNEQFF,TGTGCCAGCAGCTTAGATCTGTCGGGGTACAATGAGCAGTTCTTC
few,TRBD1,TRBJ2-5,TRBV7-9,CASSYIRPGTGGETQYF,TGTGCCAGCAGCTATATCCGTCCCGGGACAGGCGGAGAGACCCAGTACTTC
-,TRBD1,TRBJ2-5,TRBV7-9,CASSDGTGEVQETQYF,TGTGCCAGCAGCGATGGGACAGGGGAAGTCCAAGAGACCCAGTACTTC
-,-,TRBJ1-4,TRBV5-4,CASSLEKHNEKLFF,TGTGCCAGCAGCTTGGAGAAGCATAATGAAAAACTGTTTTTT
many,-,TRBJ2-5,TRBV5-1,CASSLGPGQETQYF,TGCGCCAGCAGCCTCGGGCCAGGGCAAGAGACCCAGTACTTC
-,-,TRBJ2-1,TRBV7-9,CASSLLAFGSYNEQFF,TGTGCCAGCAGCTTATTGGCTTTTGGGTCCTACAATGAGCAGTTCTTC
many,TRBD2,TRBJ2-1,TRBV9,CASSAVFGGDSYNEQFF,TGTGCCAGCAGCGCCGTCTTTGGGGGGGATTCCTACAATGAGCAGTTCTTC
-,-,TRBJ2-2,TRBV7-7,CASSFRQGTGELFF,TGTGCTAGCAGCTTTCGCCAGGGGACCGGGGAGCTGTTTTTT
-,TRBD2,TRBJ2-3,TRBV6-5,CATRLAGVKSTQYF,TGTGCCACACGACTAGCGGGAGTGAAAAGTACGCAGTATTTT
-,TRBD2,TRBJ2-3,TRBV5-1,CASSLARLAGAYTDTQYF,TGCGCCAGCAGCTTGGCCCGACTAGCGGGAGCTTACACAGATACGCAGTATTTT
few,TRBD1,TRBJ2-5,TRBV4-1,CASSQGITGAVGETQYF,TGCGCCAGCAGCCAAGGCATCACAGGGGCCGTAGGGGAGACCCAGTACTTC
-,-,TRBJ2-5,TRBV7-9,CASSWVGWGQETQYF,TGTGCCAGCAGCTGGGTAGGCTGGGGCCAAGAGACCCAGTACTTC